The 5 T cell receptor beta chains below come from one sample, sequenced in a study of metastatic and nonmetastatic thyroid tumors. All patients were untreated before thyroid surgery. TCRdb reassembled clones from the PCR reads with MiXCR. The table records 40,000 or so clones, approximately 20% of them present only once. Sequenced: blood. Receptors were obtained from a female donor with papillary thyroid cancer or a benign thyroid nodule (not recorded which). Some clones in this sample may be carry-over from other donors' samples.

The gene calls are TRBV5-1 and TRBJ1-2; TRBD1 matches 8 bases. The germline V gene has CDR1 SGHRS and CDR2 YFSETQ. The CDR3 sequence is 13 residues long. Unmatched junction bases numbered 7, after V lost 4 bases and J lost 8 bases. In DNA, the CDR3 is TGCGCCAGCAGCCCAGGGGGCGCGGCGGGCTACACCTTC. As protein: CASSPGGAAGYTF.

This clone has at least ten counts. V gene TRBV19 combines with J gene TRBJ2-7, with 9 bases that match TRBD1. V lost 6 bases and J lost 1; bases outside the gene matches: 7. The CDR3 consists of 15 residues. The germline gives CDR1 LNHDA, CDR2 SQIVND (reference sequence). In nucleotides, the CDR3 is TGTGCCAGTAGGGGTTCCGGGACAGGGTCCTACGAGCAGTACTTC. Amino acid sequence: CASRGSGTGSYEQYF.

Comment on this clone: A much larger clone lies a single base off, so this may be a read error. The chain joins TRBV5-6 to TRBJ2-1; D is unclear. V was clipped by 3 bases and J by 6 bases, with 13 bases between them. The CDR3 has 14 residues. CDR1 SGHDT and CDR2 YYEEEE come from the germline V gene. CDR3 residues: CASSYSRRTNEQFF. The DNA of the CDR3 is TGTGCCAGCAGCTATAGTAGGCGGACCAATGAGCAGTTCTTC.

In this sample, this clone turned up many times. Other DNA variants within this sample encode the same CDR3. V and J are TRBV5-5 and TRBJ2-2, with unresolved D. This CDR3 region has 14 residues. Per the germline V gene, CDR1 is SGHKS and CDR2 is YYEKEE (reference sequence). The V end lost 0 bases, the J end lost 6 bases, and 9 bases lay between the germline ends. For the CDR3, the DNA is TGTGCCAGCAGCTTGGCCTGGCTACCCGGGGAGCTGTTTTTT. The encoded protein is CASSLAWLPGELFF.

This clone was observed many times. The V call is TRBV7-8, the J call TRBJ1-5; D is ambiguous. Trimming stripped 5 bases from V and 4 bases from J, with 12 bases between. The germline gives CDR1 SGHVS, CDR2 FQNEAQ. The CDR3 is 14 amino acids. The CDR3 bases are TGTGCCAGCAGCCCCAGAATCCCTAATCAGCCCCAGCATTTT. Its translation is CASSPRIPNQPQHF.